Presented here are 15 T cell receptor beta chains from one specimen sequenced in a study of T cells in Graves' hyperthyroidism and ophthalmopathy. RNA transcripts yielded amplified TCR beta CDR3 regions. During a first-round RT-PCR of the TCR CDR3, the HTBI primer set was used. TCRdb reprocessed the multiplex PCR reads with MiXCR, giving one entry per CDR3 protein. Among nearly 750,000 distinct CDR3 sequences, under 45% were seen once, and the ten largest hold more than 25%. The sequencing input was blood. The receptors derive from a woman aged 40 to 55 with Graves' hyperthyroidism.

The rearrangement links TRBV11-2 to TRBJ2-2; D unclear. Trimming removed 3 bases at V and 6 bases at J, with 11 bases between. The CDR3 covers 14 residues. The V gene's germline CDR1 is SGHAT and CDR2 FQNNGV. The CDR3 nucleotides are TGTGCCAGCAGCTTTGGGATAGTAGCCGGGGAGCTGTTTTTT. The encoded protein is CASSFGIVAGELFF.

The rearrangement joins TRBV10-3 to TRBJ1-2; 9 bases agree with TRBD1. V was pared by 5 bases and J by 6 bases, with 4 bases of the junction left unmatched. The CDR3 is made up of 13 amino acids. Germline V gene lookup returns CDR1 ENHRY and CDR2 SYGVKD. The CDR3 loop reads CAISSTGGHGYTF. As DNA, the CDR3 is TGTGCCATCAGTTCGACAGGGGGTCATGGCTACACCTTC.

Regarding this clonotype: Since the CDR3 does not end with the conserved phenylalanine or tryptophan, this likely comes from a read error. The chain employs TRBV7-9 and TRBJ2-7; 7 nucleotides agree with TRBD1. CDR1 is SEHNR, CDR2 FQNEAQ, per germline (reference sequence). The CDR3 length is 15 residues. Trimming removed 5 bases from V and 3 bases from J; junction bases left unmatched: 10. CDR3 region: CASSTDPGGDYEQYL. CDR3 nucleotide sequence: TGTGCCAGCAGCACCGACCCAGGGGGAGACTACGAGCAGTACCTC.

The chain joins TRBV7-8 to TRBJ2-3; D may be TRBD1 or TRBD2 (5 bases each). Deletions cut 9 bases from V and 5 bases from J, with 18 bases between. Germline V CDR1 and CDR2: SGHVS, FQNEAQ. CDR3 length: 14 amino acids. The CDR3 reads CASLYGGSRDTQYF. The CDR3 DNA reads TGTGCCAGTTTGTATGGGGGTAGTAGAGATACGCAGTATTTT.

V and J are TRBV19 and TRBJ2-3; D possibly corresponds to TRBD1 (6 bases). V shed 1 base and J shed 2 bases, with 16 bases lying between them. CDR1 and CDR2 from the germline V gene are LNHDA and SQIVND (reference sequence). CDR3 length equals 17 residues. In nucleotides, the CDR3 is TGTGCCAGTAGTATAGCGCCCAGGGCAGGGGACACAGATACGCAGTATTTT. Amino acids: CASSIAPRAGDTDTQYF.

This clonotype was seen many times. V gene TRBV7-2 combines with J gene TRBJ1-2; weak D call: TRBD1 (5 bases). The germline V gene has CDR1 SGHTA and CDR2 FQGNSA. The CDR3 is made up of 13 amino acids. Trimming removed 3 bases from V and 6 bases from J, with 11 bases in between. In nucleotides, the CDR3 is TGTGCCAGCAGCTTCCCGGGAGGGGATGGCTACACCTTC. The encoded protein is CASSFPGGDGYTF.

A few counts support this clonotype. The CDR3 DNA reads TGTGCCAGCAGTTCCTCGACAGGGCCCCCACTCACCTTC. Translation gives CASSSSTGPPLTF. The rearrangement links TRBV12-3 or TRBV12-4 to TRBJ1-2; 7 bases are a match to TRBD1. J lost 13 bases, V lost 4 bases, and 12 bases had no gene match. The CDR3 covers 13 residues.

This rearrangement joins TRBV4-1 to TRBJ1-2, with 7 bases fitting TRBD1. Germline assignment: CDR1 MGHRA and CDR2 YSYEKL. Unmatched junction bases numbered 15, after V lost 4 bases and J lost 4 bases. CDR3 length: 17 amino acids. The CDR3 sequence is CASSRTLTGTEFYGYTF. As DNA, the CDR3 is TGCGCCAGCAGCCGGACACTAACCGGGACAGAGTTCTATGGCTACACCTTC.

The chain couples TRBV7-2 to TRBJ1-1; no firm D call. Trimming left V 5 bases short and J 0 bases short, with 10 bases between. In germline, CDR1 is SGHTA, CDR2 FQGNSA. This CDR3 region has 14 residues. The CDR3 sequence is CASSQNGLNTEAFF. In DNA, the CDR3 is TGTGCCAGCAGCCAGAACGGACTGAACACTGAAGCTTTCTTT.

This clonotype was seen ten or more times. V gene TRBV20-1 combines with J gene TRBJ2-7, with D hard to call. The CDR3 has 12 residues. Germline assignment: CDR1 DFQATT and CDR2 SNEGSKA (reference sequence). V lost 5 bases and J 0 bases, leaving 8 bases between the germline ends. The CDR3 loop is CSAPVSSYEQYF. The CDR3 nucleotides are TGCAGTGCTCCCGTATCCTCCTACGAGCAGTACTTC.

This clonotype was counted a few times. At one of its ends the junction is not consistent with the germline gene, which may arise from a read error. The gene calls are TRBV10-2 and TRBJ2-5; TRBD2 matches 13 bases. There are 15 residues in the CDR3. Germline loops: CDR1 WSHSY, CDR2 SAAADI. The CDR3 coding sequence is TGTGCCAGCAGCAGCAGTGGGACTAGCGGGGCGACCCAGTACTTC. Its translation is CASSSSGTSGATQYF.

At least ten counts were recorded for this clonotype. The CDR3 nucleotides are TGTGCCAGCAGCTTGGGGACTCTCAGAAATGAAAAACTGTTTTTT. This codes for CASSLGTLRNEKLFF. The rearrangement joins TRBV7-9 to TRBJ1-4; tentative D call: TRBD1 (5 bases). The V gene's germline CDR1 is SEHNR and CDR2 FQNEAQ (reference sequence). Trimming removed 3 bases at V and 5 bases at J, with 13 bases between. The CDR3 loop spans 15 amino acids.

The chain links TRBV5-5 to TRBJ2-7; possible D gene TRBD2, 6 bases. The CDR3 consists of 14 residues. Germline assignment: CDR1 SGHKS and CDR2 YYEKEE (reference sequence). Trimming cost V 1 base and J 3 bases, with 11 bases left between them. The CDR3 region is CASSLSQGGYEQYF. The CDR3, as DNA: TGTGCCAGCAGCTTGTCGCAGGGAGGCTACGAGCAGTACTTC.

This clonotype was detected many times. The genes are TRBV5-1 and TRBJ2-7; TRBD1 matches 11 bases. CDR3 length: 15 amino acids. CDR1 and CDR2 (germline): SGHRS, YFSETQ. V lost 3 bases, J lost 5 bases, and 7 bases stayed unmatched. The CDR3, as DNA: TGCGCCAGCAGCTGGACAGGGGGCGATATCGACGAGCAGTACTTC. This encodes CASSWTGGDIDEQYF.

The chain joins TRBV4-1 to TRBJ2-7; no reliable D call. V shed 1 base and J shed 0 bases, with 4 bases lying between them. CDR1 MGHRA and CDR2 YSYEKL come from the germline V gene. The CDR3 consists of 13 residues. CDR3 nucleotides: TGCGCCAGCAGCCAAGTCAACTCCTACGAGCAGTACTTC. It specifies CASSQVNSYEQYF.